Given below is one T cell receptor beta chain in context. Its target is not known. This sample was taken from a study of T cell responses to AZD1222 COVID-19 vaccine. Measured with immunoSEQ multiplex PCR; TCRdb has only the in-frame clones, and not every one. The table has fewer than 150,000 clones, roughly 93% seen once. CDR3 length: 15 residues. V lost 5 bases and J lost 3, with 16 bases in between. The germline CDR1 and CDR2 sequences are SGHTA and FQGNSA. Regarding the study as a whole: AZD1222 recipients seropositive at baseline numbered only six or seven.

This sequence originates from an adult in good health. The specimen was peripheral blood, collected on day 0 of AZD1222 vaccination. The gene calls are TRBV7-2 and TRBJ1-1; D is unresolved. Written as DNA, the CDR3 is TGTGCCAGCAGCCAGGTTGTGGGAGAGCACACTGAAGCTTTCTTT. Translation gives CASSQVVGEHTEAFF.